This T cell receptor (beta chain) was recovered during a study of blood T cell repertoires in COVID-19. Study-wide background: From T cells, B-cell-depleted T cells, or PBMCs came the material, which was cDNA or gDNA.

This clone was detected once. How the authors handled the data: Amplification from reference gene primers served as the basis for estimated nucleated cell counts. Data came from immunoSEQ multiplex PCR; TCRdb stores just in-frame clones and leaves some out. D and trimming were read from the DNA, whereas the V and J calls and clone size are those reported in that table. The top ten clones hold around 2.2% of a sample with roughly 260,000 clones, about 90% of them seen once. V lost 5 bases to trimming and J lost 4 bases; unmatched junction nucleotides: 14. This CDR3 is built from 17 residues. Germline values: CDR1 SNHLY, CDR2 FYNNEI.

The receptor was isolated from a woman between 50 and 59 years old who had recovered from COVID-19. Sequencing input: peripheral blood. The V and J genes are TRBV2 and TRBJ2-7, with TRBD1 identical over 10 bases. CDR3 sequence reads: CASSPGGQGLNPYEQYF. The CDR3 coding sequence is TGTGCCAGCAGTCCAGGGGGACAGGGGTTAAATCCGTACGAGCAGTACTTC.